This passage covers 17 T cell receptor beta chains from one sample sequenced in a study of molecular identifiers for immune sequencing clone quantification (dated by TCRdb to 2017 to 2018). Receptor libraries were prepared by PCR. Sequenced using a NextSeq 500. TCRdb cleaned the public reads at Q25 with fastp, built clones with MiXCR and kept in-frame beta chains. Identical CDR3 proteins give one entry, which carries the most common genes and DNA. Within this sample are about 500,000 distinct CDR3 sequences, with about 25% of them counted one time only. Around 0.8% of the sample is in the top ten clones. Sequences were obtained from naive CD8+ T cells from blood, with Jurkat cell RNA spiked in. What this sample's cell subset or site label stands for: FACS-sorted CD8+CD4-CCR7+CD45RA+ naive T cells. These receptors all come from a human donor in good health. Some libraries in this study had Jurkat cell RNA spiked in.

In regard to this clonotype: A junction end diverges from the germline sequence, so it may reflect a read error. The chain joins TRBV7-9 to TRBJ2-2, with D possibly TRBD2 on 5 matching bases. The CDR3 is 16 amino acids. CDR1 and CDR2 (germline): SEHNR, FQNEAQ (reference sequence). CDR3: CASSLDRRAGTGELLF. The CDR3 nucleotides are TGTGCCAGCAGCTTAGATCGGCGGGCCGGTACCGGGGAGCTGTTATTT.

At least ten counts were recorded for this clonotype. This rearrangement joins TRBV9 to TRBJ2-3, with a tentative D call TRBD2 (5 bases). Trimming left V 0 bases short and J 6 bases short, with 5 bases between. Per the germline V gene, CDR1 is SGDLS and CDR2 is YYNGEE. This CDR3 is 12 amino acids long. This CDR3 reads CASSVAGDTQYF. The CDR3 coding sequence is TGTGCCAGCAGCGTAGCGGGGGATACGCAGTATTTT.

The table lists this clonotype with a few counts. This rearrangement joins TRBV12-3 or TRBV12-4 to TRBJ2-6; no reliable D call. The CDR3 has 15 residues. V lost 5 bases to trimming and J lost 2 bases, with 10 bases between them. CDR3 bases: TGTGCCAGCAGTCCTCCCGTTACTGGGGCCAACGTCCTGACTTTC. It yields the protein CASSPPVTGANVLTF.

The rearrangement joins TRBV20-1 to TRBJ2-5; 9 bases agree with TRBD2. The germline V gene encodes CDR1 DFQATT and CDR2 SNEGSKA (reference sequence). The CDR3 runs 16 residues. V lost 0 bases and J lost 5; bases outside the gene matches: 10. CDR3 nucleotide sequence: TGCAGTGCTAGAGATTGGATAGCGGGAGAGCACGAGACCCAGTACTTC. It specifies CSARDWIAGEHETQYF.

As regards this clonotype: A read error is possible here, since a much larger clone lies one base away. This chain uses TRBV11-2 with TRBJ2-1, with 8 bases identical to TRBD2. This CDR3 region has 14 residues. The V gene end was trimmed by 5 bases and the J gene end by 9 bases; junction bases not matched to a gene: 9. The V gene's germline CDR1 is SGHAT and CDR2 FQNNGV. The CDR3 nucleotides are TGTGCCAGCAGCCCCGGGGGGGCGGGCAGTGAGCAGTTCTTC. Amino acids: CASSPGGAGSEQFF.

This clonotype was counted between two and nine times. The V call is TRBV20-1, the J call TRBJ2-7, with 11 bases identical to TRBD2. Trimming at V came to 4 bases and at J to 1 base, leaving 3 bases not matched to a gene. The CDR3 contains 14 residues. Germline CDR1 and CDR2: DFQATT and SNEGSKA (reference sequence). This CDR3 reads CSAKTSGSSYEQYF. The CDR3 DNA reads as TGCAGTGCTAAAACTAGCGGGAGTTCCTACGAGCAGTACTTC.

This clonotype was found many times. The chain combines TRBV24-1 with TRBJ2-4; 7 bases agree with TRBD1. The CDR3 runs to 13 residues. Unmatched junction bases numbered 6, after V lost 3 bases and J lost 11 bases. Germline lookup yields CDR1 KGHDR and CDR2 SFDVKD. CDR3 sequence (DNA): TGTGCCACCAGTGATGCCGGGACAGAGCTTCAGTACTTC. It specifies CATSDAGTELQYF.

At least ten counts were recorded for this clonotype. V gene TRBV29-1 combines with J gene TRBJ1-2; D perhaps matches TRBD1 (6 bases). The CDR3 sequence is 14 residues long. V lost 0 bases and J 7 bases, leaving 15 bases between the germline ends. Germline loops: CDR1 SQVTM, CDR2 ANQGSEA. This chain's CDR3 is CSVEEVSTGFGYTF. The CDR3 DNA follows: TGCAGCGTTGAAGAAGTATCGACAGGTTTTGGCTACACCTTC.

A word on this clonotype: A single base separates this from a much larger clone, so it may be a read error. The rearrangement links TRBV14 to TRBJ1-2; D uncertain. Trimming stripped 4 bases from V and 4 bases from J, with 10 bases between. The CDR3 spans 13 residues. Germline CDR1 is SGHDN and CDR2 is FVKESK. The CDR3 reads CASSLARSYGYTF. The CDR3 nucleotides are TGTGCCAGCAGCCTGGCGAGGAGCTATGGCTACACCTTC.

A word on this clonotype: It is likely a read error: a sequence one base away is far more abundant. V usage is TRBV7-9 and J usage is TRBJ1-1, with unresolved D. CDR1 and CDR2 from the germline V gene are SEHNR and FQNEAQ (reference sequence). CDR3 length: 12 amino acids. The CDR3 loop is CAGSPTNTEAFF. For the CDR3, the DNA is TGTGCCGGCAGCCCCACGAACACTGAAGCTTTCTTT.

This clonotype has only a few counts. The rearrangement links TRBV7-9 to TRBJ1-4; 8 bases line up with TRBD1. V was clipped by 4 bases and J by 7 bases; unmatched bases: 11. CDR3 size: 16 residues. In germline, CDR1 is SEHNR, CDR2 FQNEAQ (reference sequence). CDR3 region: CASSSASGGFGEKLFF. CDR3 sequence (DNA): TGTGCCAGCAGCTCAGCATCAGGGGGCTTCGGTGAAAAACTGTTTTTT.

This clonotype has only a few counts. A much larger clone differs by one base, so this may be a read error. V is TRBV29-1 and J is TRBJ2-7; D unclear. The ends were cut back, 2 bases at V and 2 bases at J, with 7 bases in the middle. This CDR3 has 12 amino acids. The germline V gene encodes CDR1 SQVTM and CDR2 ANQGSEA. The CDR3 DNA is TGCAGCGTTGAATTACGGCCCTACGAGCAGTACTTC. This sequence encodes CSVELRPYEQYF.

The sample holds many counts of this clonotype. The chain links TRBV28 to TRBJ2-3; 10 bases align to TRBD2. From germline, CDR1 is MDHEN and CDR2 SYDVKM. CDR3 length equals 16 residues. The trim removed 5 bases at V and 5 bases at J, leaving 10 bases unmatched. Here the CDR3 reads CASSPRWLAGEDTQYF. The CDR3 DNA follows: TGTGCCAGCAGTCCTCGGTGGCTAGCGGGAGAAGATACGCAGTATTTT.

This clonotype occurred many times. The CDR3 DNA reads as TGCAGTGCTAGAGGGGGCGAGACCCAGTACTTC. Residues: CSARGGETQYF. This chain links TRBV20-1 with TRBJ2-5, with a tentative D call TRBD1 (5 bases). The length of the CDR3 is 11 residues. CDR1 and CDR2 from the germline V gene are DFQATT and SNEGSKA (reference sequence). V lost 1 base, J lost 5 bases, and 5 bases lay in between.

This clonotype appeared a few times. The V call is TRBV5-4, the J call TRBJ2-7; 11 nucleotides align to TRBD2. J gave up 1 base and V 4 bases, and 4 bases lay outside the gene matches. The germline V gene encodes CDR1 SGHNT and CDR2 YYREEE (reference sequence). This CDR3 has 15 amino acids. The CDR3 bases are TGTGCCAGCAGCAGTACTAGCGGGAGTTCCTACGAGCAGTACTTC. It codes for CASSSTSGSSYEQYF.

This clonotype was counted between two and nine times. The CDR3 nucleotides read TGTGCCAGCAGTGAAGGACAGGGGGCTAACAATCAGCCCCAGCATTTT. This translates into CASSEGQGANNQPQHF. The chain joins TRBV6-1 to TRBJ1-5; TRBD1 agrees at 10 bases. CDR1 is MNHNS, CDR2 SASEGT, per germline. The CDR3 loop spans 16 amino acids. The V gene end was trimmed by 1 base and the J gene end by 3 bases; junction bases not matched to a gene: 3.

The table lists this clonotype with a few counts. The chain uses TRBV7-8 and TRBJ2-7, with D perhaps matching TRBD1 or TRBD2 (5 bases each). The CDR3 consists of 15 residues. Per germline, CDR1 SGHVS and CDR2 FQNEAQ. V lost 3 bases, J lost 6 bases, and 18 bases lay in between. The chain's CDR3 is CASSLMGPDLGEQYF. CDR3 DNA: TGTGCCAGCAGCTTGATGGGACCCGATCTAGGCGAGCAGTACTTC.